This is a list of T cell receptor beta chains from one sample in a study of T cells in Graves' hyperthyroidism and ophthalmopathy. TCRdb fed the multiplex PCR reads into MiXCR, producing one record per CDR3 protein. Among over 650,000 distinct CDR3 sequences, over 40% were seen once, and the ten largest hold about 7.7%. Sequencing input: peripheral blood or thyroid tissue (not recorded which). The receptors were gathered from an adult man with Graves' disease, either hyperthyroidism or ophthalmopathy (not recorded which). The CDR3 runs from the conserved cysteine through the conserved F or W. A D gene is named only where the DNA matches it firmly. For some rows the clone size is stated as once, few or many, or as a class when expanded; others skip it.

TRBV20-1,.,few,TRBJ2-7,CSAIPGSYEQYF
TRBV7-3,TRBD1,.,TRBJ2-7,CASSLGTVSSYEQYF
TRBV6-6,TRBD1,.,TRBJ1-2,CASSSSTGQAYGYTF
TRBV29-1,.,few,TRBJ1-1,CSVFRSMNTEAFF
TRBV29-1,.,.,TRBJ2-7,CSLSGGSYEQYF
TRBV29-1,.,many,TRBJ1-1,CSGRLRRDTEAFF
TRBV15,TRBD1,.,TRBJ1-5,CATSRGAAGGSQPQHF
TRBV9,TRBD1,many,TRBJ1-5,CASSSSGTAAAAQHF
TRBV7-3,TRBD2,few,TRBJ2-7,CASSHASGPSYEQYF
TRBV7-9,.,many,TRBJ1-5,CASSTTGGNQPQHF
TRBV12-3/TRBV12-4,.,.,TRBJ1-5,CASSFEGDIYQPQHF
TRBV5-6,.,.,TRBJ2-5,CASSEAGRWQETQYF
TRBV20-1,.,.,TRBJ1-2,CSGQRGRGYGYTF
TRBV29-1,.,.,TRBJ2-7,CSLIQGGAYEQYF
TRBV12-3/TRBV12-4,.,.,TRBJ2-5,CACRGTVGETQYF
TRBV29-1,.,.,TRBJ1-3,CSARQMAGNTIYF
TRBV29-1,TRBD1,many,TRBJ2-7,CSVVPGQGLNEQYF
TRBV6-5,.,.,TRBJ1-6,CASRPRDNSPLHF
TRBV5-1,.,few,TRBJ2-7,CASRPAVMGYEQYF
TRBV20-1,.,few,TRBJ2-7,CSARSDSGTPFSYEQYF
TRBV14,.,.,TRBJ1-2,CASVRDKASYGYTF